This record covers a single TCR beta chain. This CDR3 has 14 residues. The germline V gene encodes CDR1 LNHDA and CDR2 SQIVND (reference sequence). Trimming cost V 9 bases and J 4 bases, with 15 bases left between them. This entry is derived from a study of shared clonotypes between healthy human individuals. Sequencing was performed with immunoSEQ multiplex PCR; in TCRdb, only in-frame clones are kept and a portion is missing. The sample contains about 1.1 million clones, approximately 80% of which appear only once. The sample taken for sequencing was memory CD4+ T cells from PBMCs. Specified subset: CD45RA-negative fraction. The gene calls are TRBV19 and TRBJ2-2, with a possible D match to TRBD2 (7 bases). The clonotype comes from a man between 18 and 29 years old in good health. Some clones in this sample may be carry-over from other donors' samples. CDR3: CASQGRGATGELFF. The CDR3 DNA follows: TGTGCCAGCCAGGGCCGGGGGGCCACCGGGGAGCTGTTTTTT.